The T cell receptor (beta chain) described here comes from a study of cytomegalovirus exposure and HLA in healthy donors. About this clone itself: The antigen is not known.

Study results and limitations: Earlier analysis yielded a pattern in which most TCR beta V segments were productive about 90% or about 30% of the time.

The CDR3 loop spans 14 amino acids. Germline V gene lookup returns CDR1 SNHLY and CDR2 FYNNEI. V lost 6 bases, J lost 3 bases, and 13 bases lay in between. 60 Vbeta and 13 Jbeta primers were used in PCR. Assay: immunoSEQ multiplex PCR; the TCRdb copy retains only in-frame clones and omits some. In total, the table holds approximately 210,000 clones. The specimen sequenced was PBMCs. This receptor was identified in a woman in her twenties or thirties in good health and CMV-seropositive. The chain uses TRBV2 and TRBJ2-3, with a weak D call TRBD1 (5 bases). The CDR3 nucleotides are TGTGCCAGCAGACCCCAGGGTGGTACAGATACGCAGTATTTT. It codes for CASRPQGGTDTQYF.